This T cell receptor beta chain stems from a study of OX40 agonist ivuxolimab in advanced cancers. Sequencing was performed with immunoSEQ multiplex PCR; in TCRdb, only in-frame clones are kept and a portion is missing. This sample has 55,000 to 85,000 clones, with roughly 85% found just once. The V gene's germline CDR1 is LNHDA and CDR2 SQIVND (reference sequence). The CDR3 totals 13 residues. Trimming removed 7 bases from V and 4 bases from J, with 13 bases in between. V usage is TRBV19 and J usage is TRBJ1-1, with D possibly being TRBD1 (5 bases). The sequence derives from an adult with an advanced solid tumor such as melanoma, head and neck, liver or kidney cancer. The sequenced sample was CD4+ or CD8+ T cells sorted from blood, obtained in a trial of the OX40 agonist ivuxolimab. CDR3: CASTYGHSTEAFF. CDR3 DNA sequence: TGTGCCAGTACCTATGGACACTCCACTGAAGCTTTCTTT.